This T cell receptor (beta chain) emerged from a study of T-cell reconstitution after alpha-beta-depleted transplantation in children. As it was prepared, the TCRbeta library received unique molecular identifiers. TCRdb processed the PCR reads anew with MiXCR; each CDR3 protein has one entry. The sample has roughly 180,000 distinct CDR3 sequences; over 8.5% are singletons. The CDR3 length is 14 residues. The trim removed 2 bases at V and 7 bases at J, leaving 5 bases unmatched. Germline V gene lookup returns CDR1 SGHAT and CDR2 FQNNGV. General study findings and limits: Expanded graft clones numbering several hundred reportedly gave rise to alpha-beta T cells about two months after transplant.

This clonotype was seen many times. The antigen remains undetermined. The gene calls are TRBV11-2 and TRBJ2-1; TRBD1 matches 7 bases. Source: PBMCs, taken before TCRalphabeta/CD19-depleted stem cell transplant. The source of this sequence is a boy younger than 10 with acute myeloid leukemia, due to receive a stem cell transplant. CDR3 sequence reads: CASSLTGVWNEQFF. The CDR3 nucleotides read TGTGCCAGCAGCTTAACAGGGGTGTGGAATGAGCAGTTCTTC.